These 21 T cell receptor beta chains originate from one sample sequenced in a study of PD-1 blockade in mismatch repair-deficient tumors (dated by TCRdb to the late 2010s). The library came from the immunoSEQ multiplex PCR assay. Held by TCRdb, this immuneACCESS table contains in-frame sequences only and omits some clones. Under half of the omission traces to an unresolved V gene where checked; the cause of the rest is unknown. The sample records 20,000 to 25,000 clones, approximately 85% of which are singletons. The ten largest clones represent 15% to 20% of the sample. The input for sequencing was peripheral blood, taken 2 weeks after starting pembrolizumab. The receptors come from an adult with mismatch repair-deficient cancer.

The CDR3 loop is CASRLTIGGTEAFF. CDR3 nucleotide sequence: TGTGCCAGCAGATTGACTATAGGCGGCACTGAAGCTTTCTTT. The chain combines TRBV5-6 with TRBJ1-1; no definite D call. The CDR3 has 14 amino acids. The germline gives CDR1 SGHDT, CDR2 YYEEEE. The ends were cut back, 5 bases at V and 4 bases at J, with 15 bases in the middle.

The J gene is TRBJ2-5, the V gene TRBV12-5; possibly TRBD2 for D (5 bases). Germline values: CDR1 LGHNT, CDR2 FRNRAP. The CDR3 is made up of 15 amino acids. The V gene lost 2 bases and the J gene lost 2 bases, with 12 bases spanning the gap. Here the CDR3 reads CASGLSGGRQETQYF. The CDR3 DNA sequence: TGTGCTAGTGGTTTGAGCGGAGGACGGCAAGAGACCCAGTACTTC.

V is TRBV30 and J is TRBJ2-3; a weak D match, TRBD2 (5 bases). The CDR3 length is 15 residues. Trimming shortened V by 1 base and J by 0 bases, and 11 bases separated the two germline ends. Germline CDR1 is GTSNPN and CDR2 is SVGIG (reference sequence). This CDR3 reads CAWSGDSASTDTQYF. CDR3 in DNA: TGTGCCTGGAGTGGGGATAGCGCTAGCACAGATACGCAGTATTTT.

There are a few counts of this clone. The rearrangement links TRBV6-5 to TRBJ1-5, with D maybe TRBD1 (6 bases). Per germline, CDR1 MNHEY and CDR2 SVGAGI. The length of the CDR3 is 13 residues. Trimming removed 5 bases from V and 5 bases from J, with 10 bases in between. CDR3 loop: CASSRTAHQPQHF. DNA of the CDR3: TGTGCCAGCAGTCGGACAGCTCATCAGCCCCAGCATTTT.

V and J are TRBV27 and TRBJ2-2, with D uncertain. Trimming stripped 1 base from V and 6 bases from J, with 3 bases between. The germline V gene encodes CDR1 MNHEY and CDR2 SMNVEV (reference sequence). The CDR3 has 12 amino acids. The CDR3 DNA reads TGTGCCAGCAGTTTATTACCCGGGGAGCTGTTTTTT. This encodes CASSLLPGELFF.

This clone came up once. This chain joins TRBV27 and TRBJ1-1; a weak D match, TRBD1 (6 bases). V lost 0 bases to trimming and J lost 1 base, with 15 bases between them. The CDR3 length is 17 residues. Germline CDR1 is MNHEY and CDR2 is SMNVEV (reference sequence). The CDR3 sequence is CASSLSRTRQANTEAFF. Here the CDR3 DNA reads TGTGCCAGCAGTTTATCTAGAACTAGACAGGCGAACACTGAAGCTTTCTTT.

The V gene is TRBV7-2, the J gene TRBJ1-1; the D is unclear. The germline gives CDR1 SGHTA, CDR2 FQGNSA. This CDR3 has 13 amino acids. Trimming shortened V by 0 bases and J by 1 base, and 3 bases separated the two germline ends. The CDR3 bases are TGTGCCAGCAGCTTAGCGAGGAACACTGAAGCTTTCTTT. Residues: CASSLARNTEAFF.

The V and J genes are TRBV2 and TRBJ2-3; 13 bases are a match to TRBD2. Germline V lookup: CDR1 SNHLY, CDR2 FYNNEI. The V and J ends lost 6 bases and 2 bases, in that order; junction bases with no gene match: 8. The CDR3 extends over 17 amino acids. CDR3 amino acids: CASSRPGLAGSTDTQYF. The DNA of the CDR3 is TGTGCCAGCAGCCGACCGGGACTAGCGGGATCCACAGATACGCAGTATTTT.

The chain couples TRBV9 to TRBJ2-3; 9 positions agree with TRBD2. This CDR3 spans 17 amino acids. V shed 3 bases and J 2 bases; nucleotides not matched to a gene: 10. CDR1 and CDR2 (germline): SGDLS, YYNGEE. CDR3 nucleotide sequence: TGTGCCAGCAGCGGGACTCGTCTAGCGGGACCCACAGATACGCAGTATTTT. Its translation is CASSGTRLAGPTDTQYF.

This chain uses TRBV7-9 with TRBJ2-1; maybe TRBD2 (6 bases). The germline V gene has CDR1 SEHNR and CDR2 FQNEAQ (reference sequence). Trimming removed 3 bases from V and 6 bases from J, with 9 bases in between. The CDR3 spans 13 residues. This chain's CDR3 is CASSFTRGNEQFF. The CDR3 nucleotides are TGTGCCAGCAGCTTTACGCGGGGCAATGAGCAGTTCTTC.

V gene TRBV5-1 combines with J gene TRBJ2-1; 10 nucleotides match TRBD1. After removal of 3 bases from V and 7 bases from J, the junction contained 1 base not matched to a gene. Germline-derived CDR1 and CDR2 are SGHRS and YFSETQ. The CDR3 loop spans 13 amino acids. The DNA of the CDR3 is TGCGCCAGCAGCTGGGACAGGGGAAATGAGCAGTTCTTC. Amino acids: CASSWDRGNEQFF. The full variable domain, in which reference TRBV5-1 and TRBJ2-1 provide the parts outside the CDR3, is KAGVTQTPRYLIKTRGQQVTLSCSPISGHRSVSWYQQTPGQGLQFLFEYFSETQRNKGNFPGRFSGRQFSNSRSEMNVSTLELGDSALYLCASSWDRGNEQFFGPGTRLTVL.

V gene TRBV4-1 combines with J gene TRBJ2-7, with 8 nucleotides matching TRBD1. The trim removed 4 bases at V and 3 bases at J, leaving 8 bases unmatched. CDR3 length: 15 residues. CDR1 and CDR2 (germline): MGHRA, YSYEKL. In nucleotides, the CDR3 is TGCGCCAGCAGCCGATCCCCAGGGGGCTTCTACGAGCAGTACTTC. Its protein is CASSRSPGGFYEQYF.

The chain couples TRBV4-1 to TRBJ2-6; D is perhaps TRBD1 or TRBD2 (5 bases each). Germline V gene data show CDR1 as MGHRA and CDR2 as YSYEKL. The CDR3 extends over 19 amino acids. Trimming took off 4 bases at V and 1 base at J, with 20 bases between the two ends. The CDR3 sequence is CASSPPGKGPFSGANVLTF. CDR3 DNA: TGCGCCAGCAGCCCGCCTGGAAAGGGACCTTTTTCTGGGGCCAACGTCCTGACTTTC.

This rearrangement joins TRBV19 to TRBJ1-1; D is perhaps TRBD1 (5 bases). The germline gives CDR1 LNHDA, CDR2 SQIVND (reference sequence). Deletions cut 10 bases from V and 7 bases from J, with 25 bases between. CDR3 length: 15 amino acids. The CDR3 DNA reads as TGTGCCACCACAGCGTTGGGGGGATCCCGATTTGAAGCTTTCTTT. Translating it yields CATTALGGSRFEAFF.

This sequence joins TRBV27 and TRBJ1-2; the D is unclear. The CDR3 spans 13 residues. CDR1 and CDR2 from the germline V gene are MNHEY and SMNVEV (reference sequence). Trimming cost V 0 bases and J 3 bases, with 5 bases left between them. The CDR3 coding sequence is TGTGCCAGCAGTTTATCGGTGGACTATGGCTACACCTTC. It translates to CASSLSVDYGYTF.

The rearrangement links TRBV5-1 to TRBJ2-3; TRBD1 is a possible D gene (5 bases). The CDR3 consists of 16 residues. The V end was cut by 0 bases, the J end by 6 bases, with 17 bases between. Germline lookup yields CDR1 SGHRS and CDR2 YFSETQ. This CDR3 is CASSLEAGPGGDTQYF. CDR3 DNA: TGCGCCAGCAGCTTGGAGGCAGGGCCGGGTGGGGATACGCAGTATTTT.

This chain's CDR3 is CASSILGGVAEAFF. CDR3 nucleotide sequence: TGTGCCAGTAGTATACTCGGAGGGGTGGCTGAAGCTTTCTTT. The chain links TRBV19 to TRBJ1-1; tentatively, D is TRBD1 (5 bases). Germline CDR1 is LNHDA and CDR2 is SQIVND (reference sequence). This CDR3 has 14 residues. V was clipped by 2 bases and J by 6 bases, with 13 bases between them.

This clone was seen a few times. V is TRBV4-1 and J is TRBJ2-7; 8 bases are a match to TRBD2. The trim removed 2 bases at V and 2 bases at J, leaving 5 bases unmatched. In germline, CDR1 is MGHRA, CDR2 YSYEKL. This CDR3 region has 15 residues. CDR3 sequence reads: CASSQPGLGAYEQYF. The CDR3 nucleotides read TGCGCCAGCAGCCAACCGGGACTAGGGGCCTACGAGCAGTACTTC.

The chain couples TRBV5-4 to TRBJ2-1; no clear D. The V end lost 4 bases, the J end lost 4 bases, and 15 bases lay between the germline ends. Per the germline V gene, CDR1 is SGHNT and CDR2 is YYREEE (reference sequence). The CDR3 consists of 15 residues. CDR3 nucleotide sequence: TGTGCCAGCAGCCGAGAGTGGAGCCCTTACAATGAGCAGTTCTTC. This sequence encodes CASSREWSPYNEQFF.

The chain employs TRBV2 and TRBJ2-4, with a weak D call TRBD1 (6 bases). Germline V gene lookup returns CDR1 SNHLY and CDR2 FYNNEI. The V gene lost 9 bases and the J gene lost 8 bases, with 20 bases spanning the gap. This CDR3 region has 14 residues. For the CDR3, the DNA is TGTGCCAGGAGGTCAGGGGATGGTTTCGACATTCAGTACTTC. Its protein is CARRSGDGFDIQYF.

V and J are TRBV5-5 and TRBJ1-5, with D possibly matching TRBD1 (6 bases). V was shortened by 0 bases and J by 0 bases, with 16 bases between the two germline ends. Per germline, CDR1 SGHKS and CDR2 YYEKEE (reference sequence). The CDR3 has 18 amino acids. The CDR3 sequence is CASSLAVTGAYSNQPQHF. The CDR3 coding sequence is TGTGCCAGCAGCTTGGCGGTGACAGGCGCTTATAGCAATCAGCCCCAGCATTTT. The whole variable domain, remainder taken from reference TRBV5-5 and TRBJ1-5, is DAGVTQSPTHLIKTRGQQVTLRCSPISGHKSVSWYQQVLGQGPQFIFQYYEKEERGRGNFPDRFSARQFPNYSSELNVNALLLGDSALYLCASSLAVTGAYSNQPQHFGDGTRLSIL.